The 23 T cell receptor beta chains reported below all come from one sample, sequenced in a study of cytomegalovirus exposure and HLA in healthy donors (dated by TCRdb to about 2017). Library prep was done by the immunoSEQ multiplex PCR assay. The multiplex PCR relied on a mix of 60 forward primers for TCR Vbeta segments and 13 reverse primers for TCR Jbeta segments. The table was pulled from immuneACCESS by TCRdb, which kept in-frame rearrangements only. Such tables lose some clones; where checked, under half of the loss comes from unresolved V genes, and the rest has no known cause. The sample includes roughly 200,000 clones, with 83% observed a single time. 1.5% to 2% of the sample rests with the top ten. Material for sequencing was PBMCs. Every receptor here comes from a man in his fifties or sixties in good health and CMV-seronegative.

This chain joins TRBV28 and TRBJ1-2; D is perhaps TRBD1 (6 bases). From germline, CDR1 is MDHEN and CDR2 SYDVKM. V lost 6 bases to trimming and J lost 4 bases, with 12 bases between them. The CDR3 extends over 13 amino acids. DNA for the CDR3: TGTGCCAGCAGCAAGACAGGAGGCTATGGCTACACCTTC. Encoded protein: CASSKTGGYGYTF.

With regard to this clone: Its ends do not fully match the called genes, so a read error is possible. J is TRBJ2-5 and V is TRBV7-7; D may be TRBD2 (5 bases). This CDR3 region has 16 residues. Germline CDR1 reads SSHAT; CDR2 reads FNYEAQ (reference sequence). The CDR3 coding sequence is TGTGCTAGCAGCTTAGGGTCGGGGAATTCGAGAGAGACCCAGTACTTC. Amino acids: CASSLGSGNSRETQYF.

CDR3 sequence reads: CASSSNRGATNEKLFF. The CDR3 DNA reads as TGTGCCAGCAGCTCAAACAGGGGCGCAACTAATGAAAAACTGTTTTTT. The V and J genes are TRBV7-6 and TRBJ1-4; 7 bases map to TRBD1. Germline values: CDR1 SGHVS, CDR2 FNYEAQ. J gave up 0 bases and V 4 bases, and 5 bases lay outside the gene matches. The CDR3 contains 16 residues.

In DNA, the CDR3 is TGTGCCAGCGTTTGGGTTCTATTCTCACTAGCGGGGGAAGAGACCCAGTACTTC. Translation gives CASVWVLFSLAGEETQYF. The chain employs TRBV9 and TRBJ2-5, with 11 bases fitting TRBD2. The CDR3 spans 18 residues. Germline trimming cut 7 bases from V and 3 bases from J; bases unmatched to any gene: 17. CDR1 and CDR2 (germline): SGDLS, YYNGEE.

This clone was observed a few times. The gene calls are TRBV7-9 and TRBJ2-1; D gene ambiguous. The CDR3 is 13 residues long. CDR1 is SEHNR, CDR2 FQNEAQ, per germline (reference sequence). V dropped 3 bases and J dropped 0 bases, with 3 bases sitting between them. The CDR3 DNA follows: TGTGCCAGCAGCTTGAGCTCCTACAATGAGCAGTTCTTC. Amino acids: CASSLSSYNEQFF.

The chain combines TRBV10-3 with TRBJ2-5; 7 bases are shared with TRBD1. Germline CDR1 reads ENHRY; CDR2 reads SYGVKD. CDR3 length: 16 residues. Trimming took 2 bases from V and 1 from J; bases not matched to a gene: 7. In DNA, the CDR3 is TGTGCCATCAGTGAGATGATGACAGGGATCCAAGAGACCCAGTACTTC. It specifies CAISEMMTGIQETQYF.

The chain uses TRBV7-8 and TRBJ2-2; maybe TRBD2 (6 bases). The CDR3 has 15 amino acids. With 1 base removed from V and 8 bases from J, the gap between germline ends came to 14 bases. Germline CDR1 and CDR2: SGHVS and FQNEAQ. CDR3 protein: CASSLVAGIGGELFF. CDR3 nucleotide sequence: TGTGCCAGCAGCTTAGTCGCGGGGATAGGAGGGGAGCTGTTTTTT.

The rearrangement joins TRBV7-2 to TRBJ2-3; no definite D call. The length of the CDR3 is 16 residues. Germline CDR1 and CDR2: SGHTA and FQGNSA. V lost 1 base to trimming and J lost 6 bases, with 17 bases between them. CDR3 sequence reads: CASSLGQAPPSDTQYF. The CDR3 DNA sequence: TGTGCCAGCAGCTTAGGGCAGGCTCCCCCTTCGGATACGCAGTATTTT.

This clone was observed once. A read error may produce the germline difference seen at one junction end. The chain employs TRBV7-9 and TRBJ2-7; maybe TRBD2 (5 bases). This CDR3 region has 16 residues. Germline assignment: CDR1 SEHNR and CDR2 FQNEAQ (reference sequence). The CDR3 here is CSSSFGSGLELYEQYF. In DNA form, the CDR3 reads TGTTCCAGCAGCTTTGGAAGCGGATTGGAGCTCTACGAGCAGTACTTC. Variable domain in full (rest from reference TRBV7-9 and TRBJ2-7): DTGVSQNPRHKITKRGQNVTFRCDPISEHNRLYWYRQTLGQGPEFLTYFQNEAQLEKSRLLSDRFSAERPKGSFSTLEIQRTEQGDSAMYLCSSSFGSGLELYEQYFGPGTRLTVT.

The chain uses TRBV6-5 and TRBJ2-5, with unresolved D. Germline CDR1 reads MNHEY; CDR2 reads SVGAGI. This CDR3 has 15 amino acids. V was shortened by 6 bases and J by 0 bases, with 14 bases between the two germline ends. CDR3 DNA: TGTGCCAGCAGCCGGTCCGCGGCCCACCAAGAGACCCAGTACTTC. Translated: CASSRSAAHQETQYF.

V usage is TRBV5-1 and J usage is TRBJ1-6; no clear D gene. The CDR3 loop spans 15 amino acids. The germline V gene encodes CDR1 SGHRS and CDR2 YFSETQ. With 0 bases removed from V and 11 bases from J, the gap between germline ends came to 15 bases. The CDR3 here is CASSLVGRRGPPLHF. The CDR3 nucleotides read TGCGCCAGCAGCTTGGTTGGCCGACGAGGGCCACCCCTCCACTTT.

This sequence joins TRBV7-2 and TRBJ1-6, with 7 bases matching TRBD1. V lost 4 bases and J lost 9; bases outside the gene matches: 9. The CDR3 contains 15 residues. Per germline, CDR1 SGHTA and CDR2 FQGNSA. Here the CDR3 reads CASSSTGPLGSPLHF. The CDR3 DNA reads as TGTGCCAGCAGCTCGACAGGGCCCTTGGGTTCACCCCTCCACTTT.

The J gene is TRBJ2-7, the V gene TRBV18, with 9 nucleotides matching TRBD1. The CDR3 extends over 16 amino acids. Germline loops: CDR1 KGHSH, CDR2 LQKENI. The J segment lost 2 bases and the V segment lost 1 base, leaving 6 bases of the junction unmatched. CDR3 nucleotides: TGTGCCAGCTCACCACAAGACAGGGGGGGTACCTACGAGCAGTACTTC. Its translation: CASSPQDRGGTYEQYF.

The CDR3: CASSGRQGRTDTQYF. The CDR3 region has the DNA TGTGCCAGCAGTGGCCGACAGGGAAGAACAGATACGCAGTATTTT. The chain is built from TRBV6-1 and TRBJ2-3; 7 bases are shared with TRBD1. This CDR3 has 15 amino acids. CDR1 is MNHNS and CDR2 is SASEGT in the germline V gene. J lost 3 bases, V lost 4 bases, and 7 bases had no gene match.

Here the CDR3 DNA reads TGTGCCAGTAGTATCGTGAGTAGCAATCAGCCCCAGCATTTT. It yields the protein CASSIVSSNQPQHF. This chain joins TRBV19 and TRBJ1-5, with D hard to call. Trimming took off 3 bases at V and 0 bases at J, with 6 bases between the two ends. From germline, CDR1 is LNHDA and CDR2 SQIVND (reference sequence). This CDR3 has 14 amino acids.

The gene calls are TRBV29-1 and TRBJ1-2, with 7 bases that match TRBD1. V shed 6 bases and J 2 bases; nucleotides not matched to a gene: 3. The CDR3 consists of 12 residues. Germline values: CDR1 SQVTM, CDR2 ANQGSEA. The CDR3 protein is CSVDRFNYGYTF. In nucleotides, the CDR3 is TGCAGCGTGGACAGGTTCAACTATGGCTACACCTTC.

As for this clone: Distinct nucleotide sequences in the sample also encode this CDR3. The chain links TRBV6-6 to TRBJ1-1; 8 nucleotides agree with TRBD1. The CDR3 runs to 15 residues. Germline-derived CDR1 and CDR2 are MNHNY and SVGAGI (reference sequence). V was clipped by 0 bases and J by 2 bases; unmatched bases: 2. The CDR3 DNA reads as TGTGCCAGCAGTTACTCAGGACAGGGAAACACTGAAGCTTTCTTT. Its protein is CASSYSGQGNTEAFF.

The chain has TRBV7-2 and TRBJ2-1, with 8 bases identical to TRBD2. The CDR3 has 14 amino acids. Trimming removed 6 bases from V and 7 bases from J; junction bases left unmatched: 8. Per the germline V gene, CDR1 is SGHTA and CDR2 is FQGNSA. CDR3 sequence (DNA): TGTGCCAGCAGAGGGACTAGTCTTGGGAATGAGCAGTTCTTC. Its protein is CASRGTSLGNEQFF. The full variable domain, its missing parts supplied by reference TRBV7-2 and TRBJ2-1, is GAGVSQSPSNKVTEKGKDVELRCDPISGHTALYWYRQSLGQGLEFLIYFQGNSAPDKSGLPSDRFSAERTGGSVSTLTIQRTQQEDSAVYLCASRGTSLGNEQFFGPGTRLTVL.

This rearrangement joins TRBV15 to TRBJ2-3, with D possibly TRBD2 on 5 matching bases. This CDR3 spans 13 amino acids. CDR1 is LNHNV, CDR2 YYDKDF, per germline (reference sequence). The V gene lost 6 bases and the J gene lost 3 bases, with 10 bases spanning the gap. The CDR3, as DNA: TGTGCCACCAGAGTGGGAGTGACAGATACGCAGTATTTT. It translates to CATRVGVTDTQYF.

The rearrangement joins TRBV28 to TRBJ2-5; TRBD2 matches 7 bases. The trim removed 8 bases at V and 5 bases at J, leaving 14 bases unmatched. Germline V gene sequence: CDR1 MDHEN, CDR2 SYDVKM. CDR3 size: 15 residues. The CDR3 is CASGGRAPTGETQYF. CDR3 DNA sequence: TGTGCCAGCGGGGGGAGGGCTCCAACGGGGGAGACCCAGTACTTC.

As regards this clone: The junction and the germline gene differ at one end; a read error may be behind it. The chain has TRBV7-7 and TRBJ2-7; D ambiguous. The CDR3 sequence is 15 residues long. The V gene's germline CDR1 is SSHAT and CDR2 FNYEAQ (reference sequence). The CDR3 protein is CASSEPRQAAYEQYF. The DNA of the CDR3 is TGTGCTAGCAGCGAACCCCGGCAGGCCGCCTACGAGCAGTACTTC.

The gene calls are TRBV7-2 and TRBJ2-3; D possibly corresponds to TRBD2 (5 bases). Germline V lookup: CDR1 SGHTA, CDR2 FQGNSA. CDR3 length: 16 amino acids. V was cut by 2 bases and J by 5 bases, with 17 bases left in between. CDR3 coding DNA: TGTGCCAGCAGCTTATCCCGGGGAACGGTGGGAGATACGCAGTATTTT. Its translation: CASSLSRGTVGDTQYF.

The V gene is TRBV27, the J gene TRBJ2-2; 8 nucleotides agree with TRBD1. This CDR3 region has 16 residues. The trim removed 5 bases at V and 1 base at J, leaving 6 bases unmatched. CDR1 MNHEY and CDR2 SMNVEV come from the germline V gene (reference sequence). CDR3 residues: CASSLLGQVNTGELFF. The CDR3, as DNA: TGTGCCAGCAGTCTTTTGGGACAGGTGAACACCGGGGAGCTGTTTTTT.